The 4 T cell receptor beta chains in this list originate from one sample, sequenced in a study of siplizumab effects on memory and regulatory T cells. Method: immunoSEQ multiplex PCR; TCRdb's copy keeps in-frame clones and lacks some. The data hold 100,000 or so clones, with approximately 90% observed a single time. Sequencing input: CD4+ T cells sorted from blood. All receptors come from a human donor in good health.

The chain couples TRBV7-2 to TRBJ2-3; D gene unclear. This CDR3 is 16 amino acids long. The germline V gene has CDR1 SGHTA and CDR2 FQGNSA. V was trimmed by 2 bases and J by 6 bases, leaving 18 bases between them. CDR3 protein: CASSLSSVVLSDTQYF. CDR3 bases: TGTGCCAGCAGCTTAAGTTCTGTGGTCCTCTCGGATACGCAGTATTTT.

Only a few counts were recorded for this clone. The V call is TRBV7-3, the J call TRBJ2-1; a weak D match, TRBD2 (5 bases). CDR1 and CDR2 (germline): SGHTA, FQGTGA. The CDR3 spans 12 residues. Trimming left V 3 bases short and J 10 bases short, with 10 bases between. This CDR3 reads CASSLGPGEQFF. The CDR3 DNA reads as TGTGCCAGCAGCTTGGGCCCGGGGGAGCAGTTCTTC. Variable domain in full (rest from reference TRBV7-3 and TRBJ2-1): GAGVSQTPSNKVTEKGKYVELRCDPISGHTALYWYRQSLGQGPEFLIYFQGTGAADDSGLPNDRFFAVRPEGSVSTLKIQRTERGDSAVYLCASSLGPGEQFFGPGTRLTVL.

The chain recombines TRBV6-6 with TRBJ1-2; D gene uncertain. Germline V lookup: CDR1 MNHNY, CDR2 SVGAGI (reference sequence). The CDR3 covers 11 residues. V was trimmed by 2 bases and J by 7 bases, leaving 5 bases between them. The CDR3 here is CASSYLTGYTF. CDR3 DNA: TGTGCCAGCAGTTACCTAACTGGCTACACCTTC.

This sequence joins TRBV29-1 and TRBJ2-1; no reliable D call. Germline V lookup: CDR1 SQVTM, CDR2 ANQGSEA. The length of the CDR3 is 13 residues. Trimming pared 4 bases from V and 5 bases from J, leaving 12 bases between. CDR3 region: CSVGARKNNEQFF. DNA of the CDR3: TGCAGCGTTGGTGCCAGGAAAAACAATGAGCAGTTCTTC.